These 25 T cell receptor beta chains share one sample of origin, sequenced in a study of human T cells and chemical hapten exposure. MiXCR, run by TCRdb on the RACE reads, gives a single entry per CDR3 protein. The data show around 150,000 distinct CDR3 sequences, 25% to 30% seen once. Time point given: patch test 3, about 24 weeks after DPC sensitization. The treatment was: therapeutic diphenylcyclopropenone sensitization with weekly scalp DPC. The specimen was whole blood, collected in connection with sensitization to the hapten diphenylcyclopropenone (DPC). All receptors derive from a woman younger than 30 with alopecia areata. Some clones in this sample may be carry-over from other donors' samples.

The chain joins TRBV7-2 to TRBJ2-5, with D maybe TRBD1 (6 bases). CDR3 size: 15 residues. Germline CDR1 is SGHTA and CDR2 is FQGNSA. Trimming stripped 4 bases from V and 5 bases from J, with 17 bases between. DNA for the CDR3: TGTGCCAGCAGCTCTAACCCCACCAGGGGTGAGACCCAGTACTTC. As protein: CASSSNPTRGETQYF.

V usage is TRBV11-2 and J usage is TRBJ2-5, with 7 nucleotides matching TRBD2. Germline values: CDR1 SGHAT, CDR2 FQNNGV. This CDR3 is built from 20 residues. Losses at the gene ends were 0 bases for V and 2 bases for J; bases not matched to a gene: 18. CDR3 in DNA: TGTGCCAGCAGCTTAGACAACCCTTACGGACTAGATAAATTACAAGAGACCCAGTACTTC. Amino acids: CASSLDNPYGLDKLQETQYF. The full variable domain, in which reference TRBV11-2 and TRBJ2-5 provide the parts outside the CDR3, is EAGVAQSPRYKIIEKRQSVAFWCNPISGHATLYWYQQILGQGPKLLIQFQNNGVVDDSQLPKDRFSAERLKGVDSTLKIQPAKLEDSAVYLCASSLDNPYGLDKLQETQYFGPGTRLLVL.

This chain connects TRBV19 to TRBJ2-5, with D perhaps matching TRBD2 (5 bases). The germline V gene has CDR1 LNHDA and CDR2 SQIVND (reference sequence). Trimming left V 1 base short and J 5 bases short, with 8 bases between. CDR3 length: 13 residues. The CDR3 region is CASSIVGGETQYF. The CDR3 DNA follows: TGTGCCAGTAGTATAGTTGGAGGCGAGACCCAGTACTTC.

This clonotype was picked up a small number of times. The chain is built from TRBV29-1 and TRBJ1-1; D gene uncertain. The CDR3 sequence is 12 residues long. Between the trimmed V and J ends, which lost 5 bases and 5 bases, there was a span of 12 bases. Per the germline V gene, CDR1 is SQVTM and CDR2 is ANQGSEA. The CDR3 DNA sequence: TGCAGCGTTTACGTTGAGGAGACTGAAGCTTTCTTT. The encoded protein is CSVYVEETEAFF.

This chain uses TRBV7-8 with TRBJ2-5; D is ambiguous. In germline, CDR1 is SGHVS, CDR2 FQNEAQ. The germline V and J ends were trimmed by 9 bases and 5 bases, with 19 bases remaining between them. This CDR3 has 14 amino acids. CDR3: CASRVGTRYETQYF. DNA for the CDR3: TGTGCCAGTAGGGTGGGCACGAGGTATGAGACCCAGTACTTC. The whole variable domain, remainder taken from reference TRBV7-8 and TRBJ2-5, is GAGVSQSPRYKVAKRGQDVALRCDPISGHVSLFWYQQALGQGPEFLTYFQNEAQLDKSGLPSDRFFAERPEGSVSTLKIQRTQQEDSAVYLCASRVGTRYETQYFGPGTRLLVL.

This sequence joins TRBV7-3 and TRBJ2-4, with no clear D. Germline V gene data show CDR1 as SGHTA and CDR2 as FQGTGA. The ends were cut back, 3 bases at V and 5 bases at J, with 8 bases in the middle. The CDR3 has 13 residues. The CDR3 loop is CASSLTPENIQYF. CDR3 coding DNA: TGTGCCAGCAGCTTGACTCCTGAAAACATTCAGTACTTC.

CDR3 nucleotides: TGTGCCAGCAGTGACAATCCCGCACCTTGGGCGGGAGGCCTAAATGAGCAGTTCTTC. Amino acid sequence: CASSDNPAPWAGGLNEQFF. The rearrangement joins TRBV6-4 to TRBJ2-1, with 8 positions matching TRBD2. V was pared by 2 bases and J by 7 bases, with 19 bases of the junction left unmatched. Germline V gene lookup returns CDR1 MRHNA and CDR2 SNTAGT. This CDR3 contains 19 residues.

The chain uses TRBV24-1 and TRBJ2-3; no firm D call. CDR1 KGHDR and CDR2 SFDVKD come from the germline V gene. CDR3 length: 15 amino acids. V lost 5 bases to trimming and J lost 2 bases, with 13 bases between them. CDR3 sequence reads: CATSVSGTPTDTQYF. The CDR3 DNA is TGTGCCACCAGTGTGTCAGGCACCCCCACAGATACGCAGTATTTT.

The CDR3 nucleotides are TGTGCCAGCAGCTTGGGAAGATCACCTCGGACCGGGGAGCTGTTTTTT. Translation gives CASSLGRSPRTGELFF. The V call is TRBV7-3, the J call TRBJ2-2, with D unresolved. CDR3 size: 16 residues. Deletions cut 3 bases from V and 5 bases from J, with 16 bases between. The germline gives CDR1 SGHTA, CDR2 FQGTGA.

The CDR3 here is CATSEGYNQPQHF. CDR3 bases: TGTGCCACCAGCGAGGGGTACAATCAGCCCCAGCATTTT. The chain couples TRBV15 to TRBJ1-5; possible D gene TRBD1, 5 bases. The germline V and J ends were trimmed by 5 bases and 3 bases, with 8 bases remaining between them. Looked up from germline, CDR1 is LNHNV and CDR2 is YYDKDF (reference sequence). The CDR3 is made up of 13 amino acids.

The chain recombines TRBV7-9 with TRBJ2-1; D is perhaps TRBD2 (6 bases). Germline lookup yields CDR1 SEHNR and CDR2 FQNEAQ (reference sequence). The CDR3 sequence is 18 residues long. The V gene lost 3 bases and the J gene lost 8 bases, with 26 bases spanning the gap. The CDR3 nucleotides are TGTGCCAGCAGCTTTATCCCCCAACGGGACCCCCGGGGGTATGAGCAGTTCTTC. As protein: CASSFIPQRDPRGYEQFF.

The sample holds a few counts of this clonotype. This rearrangement joins TRBV11-2 to TRBJ1-2, with 9 bases aligning to TRBD1. The CDR3 is 21 amino acids. Looked up from germline, CDR1 is SGHAT and CDR2 is FQNNGV. V gave up 4 bases and J gave up 0 bases; unmatched junction bases: 21. The CDR3 coding sequence is TGTGCCAGCAGCTCCGAAGAGGACAGGGGTAGAGTGTGGTTTACTAACTATGGCTACACCTTC. This translates into CASSSEEDRGRVWFTNYGYTF.

The J gene is TRBJ2-7, the V gene TRBV7-2, with 8 bases lining up with TRBD2. Trimming removed 5 bases from V and 4 bases from J; junction bases left unmatched: 13. The CDR3 extends over 16 amino acids. The germline V gene encodes CDR1 SGHTA and CDR2 FQGNSA. CDR3: CASSPPGGSGVYEQYF. The CDR3 DNA reads TGTGCCAGCAGCCCGCCGGGGGGGTCGGGGGTATACGAGCAGTACTTC.

V usage is TRBV6-2 or TRBV6-3 and J usage is TRBJ1-2; D gene unclear. There are 12 residues in the CDR3. CDR1 and CDR2 from the germline V gene are MNHEY and SVGEGT. V gave up 1 base and J gave up 6 bases, with 6 bases separating them. The CDR3 bases are TGTGCCAGCAGTTACTACGGTAATGGCTACACCTTC. Its protein product is CASSYYGNGYTF.

The chain combines TRBV11-3 with TRBJ2-3; TRBD1 matches at 10 bases. The germline CDR1 and CDR2 sequences are SGHNT and YENEEA. The CDR3 runs to 16 residues. Unmatched junction bases numbered 5, after V lost 0 bases and J lost 5 bases. The CDR3 DNA reads as TGTGCCAGCAGCTTAGACCCGGGACAGGGGCTAGATACGCAGTATTTT. Its protein product is CASSLDPGQGLDTQYF.

The chain has TRBV6-6 and TRBJ1-4; 7 bases match TRBD1. The CDR3 covers 14 residues. Trimming cost V 6 bases and J 5 bases; bases outside gene matches: 6. Germline values: CDR1 MNHNY, CDR2 SVGAGI (reference sequence). The CDR3 DNA sequence: TGTGCCAGCAGCAAGGGACAGTTCAATGAAAAACTGTTTTTT. It translates to CASSKGQFNEKLFF.

The chain employs TRBV4-1 and TRBJ2-7; no reliable D call. Per germline, CDR1 MGHRA and CDR2 YSYEKL. Trimming pared 0 bases from V and 2 bases from J, leaving 5 bases between. This CDR3 has 13 amino acids. The CDR3 reads CASSQEVPYEQYF. In nucleotides, the CDR3 is TGCGCCAGCAGCCAAGAGGTCCCCTACGAGCAGTACTTC.

The V and J genes are TRBV7-3 and TRBJ1-2, with D perhaps matching TRBD1 (5 bases). Germline CDR1 is SGHTA and CDR2 is FQGTGA. The CDR3 has 17 residues. V was clipped by 1 base and J by 5 bases, with 20 bases between them. DNA of the CDR3: TGTGCCAGCAGCTTAAAGTGGGACTTGCACTCTGTGTATGGCTACACCTTC. It specifies CASSLKWDLHSVYGYTF.

Points on this clonotype: Possible read error: a much larger clone is one base away. The chain employs TRBV11-2 and TRBJ2-1; D uncertain. The DNA matches TRBJ2-7 better at its end, which makes the J call doubtful. Germline V gives CDR1 SGHAT, CDR2 FQNNGV. This CDR3 is built from 15 residues. CDR3 region: CASSFGSSSYNEQYF. CDR3 nucleotide sequence: TGTGCCAGCAGCTTCGGCTCGAGCTCCTACAATGAGCAGTACTTC.

The V call is TRBV29-1, the J call TRBJ1-2; no reliable D call. The CDR3 is made up of 13 amino acids. The germline gives CDR1 SQVTM, CDR2 ANQGSEA. V was clipped by 7 bases and J by 0 bases, with 12 bases between them. The DNA for the CDR3 is TGCAGCGCCGCCGGGGTTCCTAACTATGGCTACACCTTC. Translated, it gives CSAAGVPNYGYTF. Full variable domain (missing parts from reference TRBV29-1 and TRBJ1-2): SAVISQKPSRDICQRGTSLTIQCQVDSQVTMMFWYRQQPGQSLTLIATANQGSEATYESGFVIDKFPISRPNLTFSTLTVSNMSPEDSSIYLCSAAGVPNYGYTFGSGTRLTVV.

In its sample, this clonotype was seen a few times. The chain carries TRBV21-1 and TRBJ2-7; whether TRBD2, the table's D call, matches the DNA was not checked. TRBV21-1 is given as a pseudogene. The CDR3 loop spans 18 amino acids. The CDR3 protein is CASSWLVTHLPSSYEQYF. DNA of the CDR3: TGTGCCAGCAGCTGGCTAGTCACCCATCTCCCTAGCTCCTACGAGCAGTACTTC.

This clonotype was recorded a few times. The chain carries TRBV11-2 and TRBJ2-5; 10 bases fit TRBD2. Looked up from germline, CDR1 is SGHAT and CDR2 is FQNNGV. The length of the CDR3 is 19 residues. The J segment lost 7 bases and the V segment lost 2 bases, leaving 19 bases of the junction unmatched. CDR3 loop: CASSLLLGLARFSRGTQYF. CDR3 coding DNA: TGTGCCAGCAGCTTACTTTTGGGACTAGCGAGATTTTCAAGAGGGACCCAGTACTTC.

The gene calls are TRBV4-3 and TRBJ1-2; D is unclear. The CDR3 is 13 residues long. CDR1 and CDR2 from the germline V gene are LGHNA and YSLEER. The V gene lost 2 bases and the J gene lost 11 bases, with 15 bases spanning the gap. CDR3 DNA sequence: TGCGCCAGCAGCCAATTTGACGGCGACCCGTACACCTTC. As protein: CASSQFDGDPYTF.

The V gene is TRBV5-6, the J gene TRBJ1-2, with TRBD1 identical over 8 bases. CDR3 size: 14 residues. The V gene's germline CDR1 is SGHDT and CDR2 YYEEEE. The V segment lost 0 bases and the J segment 5 bases; nucleotides outside the gene matches: 3. CDR3 sequence (DNA): TGTGCCAGCAGCTTGGAGCAGGGGGCATATGGCTACACCTTC. This translates into CASSLEQGAYGYTF.

This clonotype has just a few counts. J is TRBJ1-1 and V is TRBV7-2, with D uncertain. The CDR3 is 13 residues long. Looked up from germline, CDR1 is SGHTA and CDR2 is FQGNSA. V lost 4 bases to trimming and J lost 4 bases, with 10 bases between them. The DNA for the CDR3 is TGTGCCAGCAGCTCCCAGCGTGGCACTGAAGCTTTCTTT. It specifies CASSSQRGTEAFF.